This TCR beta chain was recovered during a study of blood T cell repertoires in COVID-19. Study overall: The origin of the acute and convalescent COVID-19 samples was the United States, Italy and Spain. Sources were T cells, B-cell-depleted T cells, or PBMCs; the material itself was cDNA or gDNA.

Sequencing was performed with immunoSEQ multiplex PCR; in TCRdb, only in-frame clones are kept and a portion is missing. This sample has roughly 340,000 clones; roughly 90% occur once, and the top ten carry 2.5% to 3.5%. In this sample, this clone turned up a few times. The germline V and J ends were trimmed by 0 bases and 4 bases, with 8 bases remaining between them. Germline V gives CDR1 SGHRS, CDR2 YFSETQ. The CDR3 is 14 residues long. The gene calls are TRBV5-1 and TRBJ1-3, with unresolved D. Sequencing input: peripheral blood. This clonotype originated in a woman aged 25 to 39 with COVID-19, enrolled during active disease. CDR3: CASSLGASGNTIYF. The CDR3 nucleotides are TGCGCCAGCAGCTTGGGGGCCTCAGGAAACACCATATATTTT.